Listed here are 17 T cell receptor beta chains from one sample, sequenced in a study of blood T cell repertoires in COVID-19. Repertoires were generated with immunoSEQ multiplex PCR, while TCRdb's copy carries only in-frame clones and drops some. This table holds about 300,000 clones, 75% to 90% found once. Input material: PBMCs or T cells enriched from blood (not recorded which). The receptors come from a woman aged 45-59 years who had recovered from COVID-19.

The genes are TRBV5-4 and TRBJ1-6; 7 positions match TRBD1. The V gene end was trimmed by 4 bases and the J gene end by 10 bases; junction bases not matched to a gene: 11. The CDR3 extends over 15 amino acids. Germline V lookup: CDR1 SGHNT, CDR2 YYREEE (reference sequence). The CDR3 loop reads CASSRGDRVKSPLHF. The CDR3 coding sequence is TGTGCCAGCAGCCGGGGCGACAGGGTTAAATCACCCCTCCACTTT.

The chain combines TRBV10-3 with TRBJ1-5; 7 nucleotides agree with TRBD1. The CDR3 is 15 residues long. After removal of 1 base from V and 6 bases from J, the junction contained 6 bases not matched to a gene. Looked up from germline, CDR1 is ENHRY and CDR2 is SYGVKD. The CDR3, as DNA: TGTGCCATCAGTGAGTTTACAGGGGTGGGTCAGCCCCAGCATTTT. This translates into CAISEFTGVGQPQHF.

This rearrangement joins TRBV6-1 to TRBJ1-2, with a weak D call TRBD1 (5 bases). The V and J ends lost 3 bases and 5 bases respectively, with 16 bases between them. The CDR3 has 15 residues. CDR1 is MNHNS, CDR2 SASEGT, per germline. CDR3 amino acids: CASSETDSGRYGYTF. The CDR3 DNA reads TGTGCCAGCAGTGAGACCGACTCAGGGAGGTATGGCTACACCTTC.

CDR3 residues: CASSPGTGDNEQFF. CDR3 nucleotide sequence: TGTGCCAGCAGCCCCGGGACTGGAGACAATGAGCAGTTCTTC. This rearrangement joins TRBV9 to TRBJ2-1, with D perhaps TRBD2 (6 bases). The ends were cut back, 4 bases at V and 5 bases at J, with 13 bases in the middle. CDR3 size: 14 residues. The germline V gene has CDR1 SGDLS and CDR2 YYNGEE.

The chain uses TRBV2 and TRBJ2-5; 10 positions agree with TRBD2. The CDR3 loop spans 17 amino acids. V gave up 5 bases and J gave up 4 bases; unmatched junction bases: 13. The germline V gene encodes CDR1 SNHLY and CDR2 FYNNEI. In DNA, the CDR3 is TGTGCCAGCAGTCGAAGAGAGCCGGGACTAGCGAGAGAGACCCAGTACTTC. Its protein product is CASSRREPGLARETQYF.

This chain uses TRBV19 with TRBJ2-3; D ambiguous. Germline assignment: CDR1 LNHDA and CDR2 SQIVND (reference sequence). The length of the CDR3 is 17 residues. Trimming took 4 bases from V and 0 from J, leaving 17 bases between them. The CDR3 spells CASSTSPLRASTDTQYF. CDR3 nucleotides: TGTGCCAGTAGTACCTCCCCCTTAAGAGCTAGCACAGATACGCAGTATTTT.

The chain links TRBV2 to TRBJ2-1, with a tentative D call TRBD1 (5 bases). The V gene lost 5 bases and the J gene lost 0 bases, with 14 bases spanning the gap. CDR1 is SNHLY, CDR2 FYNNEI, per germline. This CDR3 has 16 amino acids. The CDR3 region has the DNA TGTGCCAGCAGTAACCGACAGATCAGCTCCTACAATGAGCAGTTCTTC. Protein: CASSNRQISSYNEQFF.

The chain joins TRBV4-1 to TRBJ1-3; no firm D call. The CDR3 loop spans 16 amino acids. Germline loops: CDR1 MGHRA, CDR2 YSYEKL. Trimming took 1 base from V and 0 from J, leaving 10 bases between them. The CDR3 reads CASSQGAQSSGNTIYF. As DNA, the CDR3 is TGCGCCAGCAGCCAAGGGGCCCAGAGCTCTGGAAACACCATATATTTT.

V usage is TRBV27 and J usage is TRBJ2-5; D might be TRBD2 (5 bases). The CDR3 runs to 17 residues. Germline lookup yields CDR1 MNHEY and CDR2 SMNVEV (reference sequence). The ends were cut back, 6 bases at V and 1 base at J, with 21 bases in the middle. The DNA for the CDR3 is TGTGCCAGCAGAAGATCTCCTAGCAAAGTGGGCCAAGAGACCCAGTACTTC. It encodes CASRRSPSKVGQETQYF.

CDR3 bases: TGTGCCAGCAGTTTGTCTGGGGGCGGTGCTGAAGCTTTCTTT. It translates to CASSLSGGGAEAFF. The rearrangement links TRBV28 to TRBJ1-1; D is possibly TRBD1 (6 bases). Germline values: CDR1 MDHEN, CDR2 SYDVKM. V was clipped by 3 bases and J by 6 bases, with 14 bases between them. The CDR3 loop spans 14 amino acids.

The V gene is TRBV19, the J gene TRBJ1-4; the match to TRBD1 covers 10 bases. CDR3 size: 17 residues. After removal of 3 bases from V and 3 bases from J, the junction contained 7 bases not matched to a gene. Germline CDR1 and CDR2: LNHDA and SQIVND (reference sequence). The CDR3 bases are TGTGCCAGTAGTATCGGACAGGGGGACGTGGCTAATGAAAAACTGTTTTTT. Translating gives CASSIGQGDVANEKLFF. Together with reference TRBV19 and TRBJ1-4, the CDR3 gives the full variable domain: DGGITQSPKYLFRKEGQNVTLSCEQNLNHDAMYWYRQDPGQGLRLIYYSQIVNDFQKGDIAEGYSVSREKKESFPLTVTSAQKNPTAFYLCASSIGQGDVANEKLFFGSGTQLSVL.

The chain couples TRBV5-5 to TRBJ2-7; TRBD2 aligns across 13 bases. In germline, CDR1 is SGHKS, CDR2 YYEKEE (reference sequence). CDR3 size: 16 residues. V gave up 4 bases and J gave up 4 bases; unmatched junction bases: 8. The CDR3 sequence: CASSPGLAGVGYEQYF. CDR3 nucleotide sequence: TGTGCCAGCAGCCCCGGACTAGCGGGAGTCGGGTACGAGCAGTACTTC.

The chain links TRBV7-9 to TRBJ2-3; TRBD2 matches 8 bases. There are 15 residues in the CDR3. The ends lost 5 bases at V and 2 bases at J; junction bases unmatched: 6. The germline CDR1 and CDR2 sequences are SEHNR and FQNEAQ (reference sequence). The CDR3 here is CASSPGGGVTDTQYF. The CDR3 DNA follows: TGTGCCAGCAGCCCCGGGGGGGGAGTCACAGATACGCAGTATTTT.

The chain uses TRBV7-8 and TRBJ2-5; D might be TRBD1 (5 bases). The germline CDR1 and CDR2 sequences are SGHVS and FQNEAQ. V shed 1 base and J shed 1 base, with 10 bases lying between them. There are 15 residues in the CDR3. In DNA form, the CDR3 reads TGTGCCAGCAGCTTAGGGTGGGGCGGCCAAGAGACCCAGTACTTC. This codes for CASSLGWGGQETQYF.

The DNA of the CDR3 is TGTGCCAGCAGCCCGCCGTGGAGCGGGGGGATGGCAGATACGCAGTATTTT. Translating it yields CASSPPWSGGMADTQYF. The V gene is TRBV3-1 (or the pseudogene TRBV3-2), the J gene TRBJ2-3; 9 bases are a match to TRBD2. Trimming at V came to 4 bases and at J to 4 bases, leaving 12 bases not matched to a gene. The CDR3 is made up of 17 amino acids. Germline lookup yields CDR1 LGHDT and CDR2 YNNKEL (reference sequence).

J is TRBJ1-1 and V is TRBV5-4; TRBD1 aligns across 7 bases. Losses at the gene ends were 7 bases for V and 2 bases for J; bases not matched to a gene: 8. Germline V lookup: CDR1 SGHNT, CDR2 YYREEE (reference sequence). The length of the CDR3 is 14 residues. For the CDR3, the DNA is TGTGCCAGCCGAACGACAGGGAAAAACACTGAAGCTTTCTTT. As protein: CASRTTGKNTEAFF.

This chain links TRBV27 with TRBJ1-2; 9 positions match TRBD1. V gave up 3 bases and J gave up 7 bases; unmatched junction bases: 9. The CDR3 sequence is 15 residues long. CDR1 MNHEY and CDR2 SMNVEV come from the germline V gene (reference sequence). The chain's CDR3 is CASSLRQGVGIGYTF. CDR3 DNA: TGTGCCAGCAGTTTGAGACAGGGGGTAGGAATTGGCTACACCTTC.